This T cell receptor (beta chain) was profiled in a study of blood T cell repertoires in COVID-19. At the level of the study: Donors in the United States, Italy and Spain gave samples during acute or convalescent COVID-19. Sources were T cells, B-cell-depleted T cells, or PBMCs; the material itself was cDNA or gDNA.

CDR3 size: 13 residues. The V end lost 6 bases, the J end lost 7 bases, and 15 bases lay between the germline ends. CDR1 and CDR2 (germline): MNHEY, SVGAGI. As handled by the study authors: Estimated nucleated cell counts came from reference gene primer amplification. Only in-frame clones appear in the TCRdb table, and some are missing; sequencing was by immunoSEQ multiplex PCR. V and J calls and clone size follow that table, whereas D and trimming were derived from the DNA. Of more than 150,000 clones in the sample, approximately 86% were seen once. The genes are TRBV6-5 and TRBJ1-2; no reliable D call. The TCR sequence derives from a man aged 18 to 30 with acute or convalescent COVID-19. The sequencing input was peripheral blood. CDR3 coding DNA: TGTGCCAGCAGCGGCGGGCTCTCTGGTGGCTACACCTTC. Encoded protein: CASSGGLSGGYTF.